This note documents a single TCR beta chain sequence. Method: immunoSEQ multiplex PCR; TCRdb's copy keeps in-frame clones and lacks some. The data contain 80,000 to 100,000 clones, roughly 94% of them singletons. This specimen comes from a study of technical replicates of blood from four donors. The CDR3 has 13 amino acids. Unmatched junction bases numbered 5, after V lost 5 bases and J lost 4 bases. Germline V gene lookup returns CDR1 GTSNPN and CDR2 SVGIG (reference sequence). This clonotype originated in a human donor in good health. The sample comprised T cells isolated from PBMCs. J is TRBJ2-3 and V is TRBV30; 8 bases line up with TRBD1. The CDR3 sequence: CAWGKQGADTQYF. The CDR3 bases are TGTGCCTGGGGGAAACAGGGGGCAGATACGCAGTATTTT.